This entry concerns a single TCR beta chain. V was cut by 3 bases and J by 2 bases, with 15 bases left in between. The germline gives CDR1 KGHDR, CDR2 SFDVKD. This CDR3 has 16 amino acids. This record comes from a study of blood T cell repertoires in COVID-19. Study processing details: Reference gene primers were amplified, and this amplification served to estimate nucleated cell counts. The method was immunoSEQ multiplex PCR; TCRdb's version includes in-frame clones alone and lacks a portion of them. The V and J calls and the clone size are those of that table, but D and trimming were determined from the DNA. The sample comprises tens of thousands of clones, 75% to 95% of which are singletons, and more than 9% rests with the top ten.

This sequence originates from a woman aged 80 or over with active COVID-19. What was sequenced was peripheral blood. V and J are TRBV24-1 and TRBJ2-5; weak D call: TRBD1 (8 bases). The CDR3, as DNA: TGTGCCACCAGTGATCCAGGACAGGGAGGGCAAGAGACCCAGTACTTC. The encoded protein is CATSDPGQGGQETQYF.